One sample yielded the 22 T cell receptor beta chains listed below, sequenced in a study of blood T cell repertoires in COVID-19. Here immunoSEQ multiplex PCR was the method, and the copy in TCRdb shows in-frame clones only, minus some. The table includes some 38,000 clones, 65% to 85% detected once. Input material: peripheral blood. The receptors stem from a man in his 60s in a cohort sampled during active COVID-19.

This clone was picked up one time. The rearrangement uses TRBV6-5 and TRBJ1-6, with a weak D call TRBD1 (5 bases). V dropped 3 bases and J dropped 10 bases, with 7 bases sitting between them. Germline loops: CDR1 MNHEY, CDR2 SVGAGI. The CDR3 length is 12 residues. This chain's CDR3 is CASSYRGSPLHF. In DNA, the CDR3 is TGTGCCAGCAGTTATCGGGGGTCACCCCTCCACTTT.

The chain couples TRBV5-1 to TRBJ2-3; 13 nucleotides align to TRBD2. J was trimmed by 6 bases and V by 4 bases; bases with no gene match: 8. This CDR3 is built from 16 residues. Germline loops: CDR1 SGHRS, CDR2 YFSETQ. The CDR3 is CASSRGLAGVRDTQYF. CDR3 in DNA: TGCGCCAGCAGCCGCGGACTAGCGGGAGTCCGGGATACGCAGTATTTT.

The chain uses TRBV28 and TRBJ1-2; TRBD1 matches at 9 bases. The CDR3 loop spans 14 amino acids. The V segment lost 7 bases and the J segment 4 bases; nucleotides outside the gene matches: 7. Germline-derived CDR1 and CDR2 are MDHEN and SYDVKM. This CDR3 is CASTTGTGFYGYTF. For the CDR3, the DNA is TGTGCCAGCACCACCGGGACAGGGTTCTATGGCTACACCTTC.

The chain employs TRBV29-1 and TRBJ1-2, with TRBD1 matching over 8 bases. The trim removed 4 bases at V and 7 bases at J, leaving 14 bases unmatched. The CDR3 totals 15 residues. CDR1 is SQVTM and CDR2 is ANQGSEA in the germline V gene. The chain's CDR3 is CSVATGTGGSLGYTF. The CDR3 nucleotides read TGCAGCGTTGCGACCGGGACAGGCGGTTCCCTTGGCTACACCTTC. Supplemented by reference TRBV29-1 and TRBJ1-2, the full variable domain reads SAVISQKPSRDICQRGTSLTIQCQVDSQVTMMFWYRQQPGQSLTLIATANQGSEATYESGFVIDKFPISRPNLTFSTLTVSNMSPEDSSIYLCSVATGTGGSLGYTFGSGTRLTVV.

The rearrangement links TRBV5-1 to TRBJ1-1; D ambiguous. V lost 2 bases and J lost 5, with 19 bases in between. This CDR3 spans 16 amino acids. Germline CDR1 is SGHRS and CDR2 is YFSETQ. CDR3 bases: TGCGCCAGCAGCTTTGGCCCCGGTCAGTCGGGAACTGAAGCTTTCTTT. Residues: CASSFGPGQSGTEAFF. Filled out from reference TRBV5-1 and TRBJ1-1, the complete variable domain reads KAGVTQTPRYLIKTRGQQVTLSCSPISGHRSVSWYQQTPGQGLQFLFEYFSETQRNKGNFPGRFSGRQFSNSRSEMNVSTLELGDSALYLCASSFGPGQSGTEAFFGQGTRLTVV.

This chain links TRBV27 with TRBJ2-5, with 9 bases lining up with TRBD2. Germline V CDR1 and CDR2: MNHEY, SMNVEV (reference sequence). The V and J ends lost 3 bases and 2 bases, in that order; junction bases with no gene match: 1. This CDR3 is 14 amino acids long. This CDR3 is CASSFAGGQETQYF. In nucleotides, the CDR3 is TGTGCCAGCAGTTTTGCGGGGGGGCAAGAGACCCAGTACTTC.

The chain has TRBV7-9 and TRBJ2-5, with TRBD2 matching 12 bases. CDR3 length: 16 residues. The V and J ends lost 5 bases and 0 bases, in that order; junction bases with no gene match: 4. Germline assignment: CDR1 SEHNR and CDR2 FQNEAQ (reference sequence). CDR3 region: CASSLGLAGNQETQYF. CDR3 nucleotide sequence: TGTGCCAGCAGCCTTGGACTAGCGGGGAACCAAGAGACCCAGTACTTC.

This rearrangement joins TRBV11-3 to TRBJ2-1; D unresolved. Germline lookup yields CDR1 SGHNT and CDR2 YENEEA. V was trimmed by 5 bases and J by 4 bases, leaving 15 bases between them. The CDR3 length is 15 residues. The chain's CDR3 is CASSPSALTYNEQFF. In nucleotides, the CDR3 is TGTGCCAGCAGCCCATCCGCCCTCACTTACAATGAGCAGTTCTTC.

The chain carries TRBV7-2 and TRBJ2-7; 11 nucleotides agree with TRBD1. CDR1 is SGHTA, CDR2 FQGNSA, per germline. J gave up 2 bases and V 3 bases, and 9 bases lay outside the gene matches. There are 17 residues in the CDR3. The CDR3 region is CASSFPGTGGPPYEQYF. The CDR3 DNA is TGTGCCAGCAGCTTTCCCGGGACAGGGGGTCCCCCCTACGAGCAGTACTTC.

The rearrangement uses TRBV9 and TRBJ2-2, with TRBD1 matching 7 bases. The V gene end was trimmed by 3 bases and the J gene end by 4 bases; junction bases not matched to a gene: 9. Germline V gives CDR1 SGDLS, CDR2 YYNGEE. The CDR3 has 16 amino acids. CDR3 region: CASSDHRDSLTGELFF. The CDR3 region has the DNA TGTGCCAGCAGCGACCACCGGGACAGCCTCACCGGGGAGCTGTTTTTT.

This chain links TRBV7-9 with TRBJ1-1, with 7 bases that match TRBD1. V was pared by 5 bases and J by 0 bases, with 6 bases of the junction left unmatched. This CDR3 comprises 15 residues. Germline V gene data show CDR1 as SEHNR and CDR2 as FQNEAQ (reference sequence). The DNA of the CDR3 is TGTGCCAGCAGCCCAAGACAGGGCATGAACACTGAAGCTTTCTTT. Protein product: CASSPRQGMNTEAFF.

The chain links TRBV28 to TRBJ2-1; 7 bases are shared with TRBD1. Germline CDR1 reads MDHEN; CDR2 reads SYDVKM. The CDR3 length is 14 residues. Trimming at V came to 5 bases and at J to 9 bases, leaving 10 bases not matched to a gene. The DNA for the CDR3 is TGTGCCAGCAGTACCGATTCTCAGGGGGTTGAGCAGTTCTTC. It codes for CASSTDSQGVEQFF. The entire variable domain, with the rest obtained from reference TRBV28 and TRBJ2-1, is as follows: DVKVTQSSRYLVKRTGEKVFLECVQDMDHENMFWYRQDPGLGLRLIYFSYDVKMKEKGDIPEGYSVSREKKERFSLILESASTNQTSMYLCASSTDSQGVEQFFGPGTRLTVL.

This clone has only a few counts. The chain recombines TRBV5-5 with TRBJ2-7; a possible D gene is TRBD1 (6 bases). The V and J ends lost 6 bases and 4 bases respectively, with 20 bases between them. Germline lookup yields CDR1 SGHKS and CDR2 YYEKEE (reference sequence). The CDR3 is made up of 15 amino acids. CDR3 in amino acids: CASKNEIGGPYEQYF. Here the CDR3 DNA reads TGTGCCAGCAAAAATGAGATAGGGGGTCCTTACGAGCAGTACTTC.

This chain connects TRBV19 to TRBJ2-2; TRBD1 is a possible D gene (5 bases). With 4 bases removed from V and 1 base from J, the gap between germline ends came to 10 bases. The CDR3 is 15 amino acids. The germline CDR1 and CDR2 sequences are LNHDA and SQIVND (reference sequence). In DNA, the CDR3 is TGTGCCAGTAGTAAAACCCAGGGGAACACCGGGGAGCTGTTTTTT. Translated, it gives CASSKTQGNTGELFF.

This sequence joins TRBV20-1 and TRBJ2-7; 10 bases are shared with TRBD1. Germline assignment: CDR1 DFQATT and CDR2 SNEGSKA (reference sequence). The CDR3 length is 17 residues. The junction had 15 bases not matched to a gene; V was cut back by 3 bases and J by 4 bases. CDR3 protein: CSASLRRGTGVRYEQYF. The DNA of the CDR3 is TGCAGTGCTAGTTTGAGACGGGGGACAGGGGTAAGATACGAGCAGTACTTC.

This chain joins TRBV11-2 and TRBJ1-1; tentatively, D is TRBD1 (5 bases). The CDR3 has 14 amino acids. Deletions cut 1 base from V and 6 bases from J, with 12 bases between. Germline V gene lookup returns CDR1 SGHAT and CDR2 FQNNGV. The CDR3 DNA sequence: TGTGCCAGCAGCTTAGCCGGGGGAGCCGCTGAAGCTTTCTTT. Residues: CASSLAGGAAEAFF.

This clone was recorded only once. The rearrangement links TRBV11-2 to TRBJ2-3, with 7 bases lining up with TRBD2. Per the germline V gene, CDR1 is SGHAT and CDR2 is FQNNGV. The V gene end was trimmed by 5 bases and the J gene end by 7 bases; junction bases not matched to a gene: 9. This CDR3 is built from 14 residues. Here the CDR3 reads CASSTRRDYHTQYF. CDR3 DNA: TGTGCCAGCAGCACTCGCCGGGACTACCATACGCAGTATTTT.

The chain links TRBV4-1 to TRBJ2-5, with 12 bases matching TRBD2. Germline-derived CDR1 and CDR2 are MGHRA and YSYEKL. With V trimmed by 3 bases and J by 0 bases, 5 bases remained unmatched. The length of the CDR3 is 17 residues. Here the CDR3 DNA reads TGCGCCAGCAGCCAGGACCGACTAGCGGGGGACCAAGAGACCCAGTACTTC. Its translation is CASSQDRLAGDQETQYF.

The V and J genes are TRBV28 and TRBJ2-7, with D possibly being TRBD2 (5 bases). Germline CDR1 and CDR2: MDHEN and SYDVKM. Trimming removed 5 bases at V and 5 bases at J, with 22 bases between. There are 16 residues in the CDR3. This CDR3 is CASSTRATGNEDEQYF. CDR3 nucleotides: TGTGCCAGCAGTACCCGCGCAACGGGAAACGAGGACGAGCAGTACTTC.

The rearrangement uses TRBV10-3 and TRBJ1-3, with D maybe TRBD1 (6 bases). CDR3 size: 16 residues. Germline assignment: CDR1 ENHRY and CDR2 SYGVKD. Trimming stripped 8 bases from V and 4 bases from J, with 21 bases between. CDR3 nucleotides: TGTGCCATCTCTATTGGGGGCCTAATCGGAGGAAACACCATATATTTT. Encoded protein: CAISIGGLIGGNTIYF.

This clone was counted a single time. V and J are TRBV7-2 and TRBJ2-2; TRBD2 agrees at 8 bases. The junction had 11 bases not matched to a gene; V was cut back by 5 bases and J by 6 bases. The CDR3 runs 16 residues. CDR1 and CDR2 from the germline V gene are SGHTA and FQGNSA. The CDR3 nucleotides read TGTGCCAGCAGCCCCAGACTAGCGAGGGGGGCCGGGGAGCTGTTTTTT. Residues: CASSPRLARGAGELFF.

The chain has TRBV5-1 and TRBJ2-7, with 12 bases that match TRBD2. The J segment lost 5 bases and the V segment lost 0 bases, leaving 6 bases of the junction unmatched. Germline CDR1 and CDR2: SGHRS and YFSETQ. CDR3 length: 16 residues. CDR3 residues: CASSLVATSGSHEQYF. DNA for the CDR3: TGCGCCAGCAGCTTGGTTGCGACTAGCGGGAGCCACGAGCAGTACTTC.